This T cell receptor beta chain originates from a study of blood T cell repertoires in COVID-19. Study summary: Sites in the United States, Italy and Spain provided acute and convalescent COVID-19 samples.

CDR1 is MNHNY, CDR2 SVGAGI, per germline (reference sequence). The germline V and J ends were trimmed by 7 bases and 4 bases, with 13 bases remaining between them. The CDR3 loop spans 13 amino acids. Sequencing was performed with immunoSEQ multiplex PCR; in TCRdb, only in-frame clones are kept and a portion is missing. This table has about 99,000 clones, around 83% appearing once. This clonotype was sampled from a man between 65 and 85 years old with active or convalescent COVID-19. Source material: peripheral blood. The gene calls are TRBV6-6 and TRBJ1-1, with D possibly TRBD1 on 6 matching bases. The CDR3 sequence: CASTTGTGTEAFF. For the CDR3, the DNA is TGTGCCAGCACTACAGGGACGGGCACTGAAGCTTTCTTT.